The 25 T cell receptor beta chains reported below all come from one sample, sequenced in a study of long-term antiretroviral therapy in people with HIV. A v3.0 immunoSEQ assay was performed at survey level. Libraries were prepared by immunoSEQ multiplex PCR; TCRdb keeps only in-frame clonotypes and omits some of them. Of some 20,000 clones listed, 92% are singletons. The specimen was unsorted PBMCs, collected 4.4 years after starting antiretroviral therapy. The receptor set was obtained from a woman in her forties or fifties with HIV.

The gene calls are TRBV11-2 and TRBJ2-1, with D possibly matching TRBD2 (6 bases). Germline CDR1 reads SGHAT; CDR2 reads FQNNGV. V dropped 8 bases and J dropped 4 bases, with 18 bases sitting between them. CDR3 length: 15 residues. The CDR3 DNA reads TGTGCCAGCCGAGCCCCCGGACTACCTTACAATGAGCAGTTCTTC. Translation: CASRAPGLPYNEQFF. Combining the CDR3 with reference TRBV11-2 and TRBJ2-1 gives the whole variable domain EAGVAQSPRYKIIEKRQSVAFWCNPISGHATLYWYQQILGQGPKLLIQFQNNGVVDDSQLPKDRFSAERLKGVDSTLKIQPAKLEDSAVYLCASRAPGLPYNEQFFGPGTRLTVL.

The V gene is TRBV28, the J gene TRBJ2-7; 9 positions match TRBD1. Per the germline V gene, CDR1 is MDHEN and CDR2 is SYDVKM. V lost 11 bases and J lost 4; bases outside the gene matches: 6. The CDR3 runs 12 residues. The CDR3 bases are TGTGCCTGGGGACAGGGTTGGTACGAGCAGTACTTC. Translated: CAWGQGWYEQYF.

The chain joins TRBV9 to TRBJ2-1; 8 bases agree with TRBD1. CDR3 length: 15 residues. The germline CDR1 and CDR2 sequences are SGDLS and YYNGEE. V trimming: 1 base; J trimming: 5 bases; junction bases outside the gene matches: 5. Written as DNA, the CDR3 is TGTGCCAGCAGCGTATCGGGACAGGATAACAATGAGCAGTTCTTC. Translation: CASSVSGQDNNEQFF.

This sequence joins TRBV6-1 and TRBJ2-7, with D possibly matching TRBD1 (5 bases). This CDR3 has 14 residues. Trimming took 4 bases from V and 0 from J, leaving 10 bases between them. CDR1 and CDR2 (germline): MNHNS, SASEGT. In nucleotides, the CDR3 is TGTGCCAGCAGTGGCGGACACGGCTCCTACGAGCAGTACTTC. Its protein product is CASSGGHGSYEQYF.

The CDR3 reads CASSFGLAGYNEQFF. The CDR3 nucleotides read TGTGCCAGCAGCTTCGGGCTAGCGGGATACAATGAGCAGTTCTTC. The genes are TRBV5-6 and TRBJ2-1, with TRBD2 identical over 9 bases. This CDR3 is built from 15 residues. The junction had 4 bases not matched to a gene; V was cut back by 2 bases and J by 4 bases. The germline CDR1 and CDR2 sequences are SGHDT and YYEEEE.

V is TRBV4-3 and J is TRBJ2-1, with 8 bases that match TRBD1. The J segment lost 7 bases and the V segment lost 0 bases, leaving 11 bases of the junction unmatched. CDR1 and CDR2 (germline): LGHNA, YSLEER. The CDR3 runs to 17 residues. CDR3 in DNA: TGCGCCAGCAGCCAAGATCTCCACACAGGGGGTTCGAATGAGCAGTTCTTC. Protein sequence: CASSQDLHTGGSNEQFF.

J is TRBJ1-5 and V is TRBV30; D perhaps matches TRBD1 (6 bases). This CDR3 comprises 16 residues. Germline V CDR1 and CDR2: GTSNPN, SVGIG (reference sequence). V was trimmed by 0 bases and J by 5 bases, leaving 17 bases between them. In DNA, the CDR3 is TGTGCCTGGAGTGTACAGGGCCCCGCCGGCGATCAGCCCCAGCATTTT. This codes for CAWSVQGPAGDQPQHF.

The chain carries TRBV7-8 and TRBJ1-6, with D possibly TRBD1 on 5 matching bases. This CDR3 contains 18 residues. Germline CDR1 and CDR2: SGHVS and FQNEAQ. Trimming took 3 bases from V and 3 from J, leaving 18 bases between them. The CDR3 DNA sequence: TGTGCCAGCAGCTTCACTACCGGGGCAAGCAACTATAATTCACCCCTCCACTTT. Residues: CASSFTTGASNYNSPLHF.

The genes are TRBV19 and TRBJ2-7, with D tentatively TRBD1 or TRBD2 (5 bases each). The germline gives CDR1 LNHDA, CDR2 SQIVND (reference sequence). The CDR3 has 14 amino acids. The V gene lost 5 bases and the J gene lost 2 bases, with 13 bases spanning the gap. This CDR3 is CASSARGKTYEQYF. DNA for the CDR3: TGTGCCAGTAGTGCACGGGGCAAGACCTACGAGCAGTACTTC.

The chain employs TRBV27 and TRBJ1-1, with 7 nucleotides matching TRBD1. The germline V gene encodes CDR1 MNHEY and CDR2 SMNVEV (reference sequence). The CDR3 loop spans 12 amino acids. V was pared by 6 bases and J by 5 bases, with 3 bases of the junction left unmatched. The CDR3 region has the DNA TGTGCCAGCAGCCTCAGGGGGACTGAAGCTTTCTTT. It translates to CASSLRGTEAFF.

Remarks on this clone: The junction and the germline gene differ at one end; a read error may be behind it. In DNA, the CDR3 is TGTGCTAGCAGCCGACTCCTAGGTGTAGAAGAGACCCAGTACTTC. This gives the protein CASSRLLGVEETQYF. V usage is TRBV7-7 and J usage is TRBJ2-5; no definite D call. Germline V gives CDR1 SSHAT, CDR2 FNYEAQ (reference sequence). The length of the CDR3 is 15 residues.

The genes are TRBV5-1 and TRBJ2-1; tentatively, D is TRBD2 (6 bases). With 0 bases removed from V and 8 bases from J, the gap between germline ends came to 27 bases. From germline, CDR1 is SGHRS and CDR2 YFSETQ. This CDR3 region has 19 residues. This CDR3 is CASSLGFAQGAGGRDEQFF. DNA of the CDR3: TGCGCCAGCAGCTTGGGGTTCGCTCAAGGTGCCGGGGGTAGGGATGAGCAGTTCTTC. The whole variable domain, filled in from reference TRBV5-1 and TRBJ2-1, reads KAGVTQTPRYLIKTRGQQVTLSCSPISGHRSVSWYQQTPGQGLQFLFEYFSETQRNKGNFPGRFSGRQFSNSRSEMNVSTLELGDSALYLCASSLGFAQGAGGRDEQFFGPGTRLTVL.

Only one count was recorded for this clone. J is TRBJ2-1 and V is TRBV19; TRBD2 matches at 12 bases. V shed 4 bases, J shed 0 bases, and the junction held 1 base outside the gene matches. The V gene's germline CDR1 is LNHDA and CDR2 SQIVND (reference sequence). This CDR3 has 16 residues. The CDR3 protein is CASSRTSGASYNEQFF. As DNA, the CDR3 is TGTGCCAGTAGTAGGACTAGCGGGGCCTCCTACAATGAGCAGTTCTTC.

This rearrangement joins TRBV29-1 to TRBJ1-1, with 8 bases identical to TRBD1. V was pared by 5 bases and J by 6 bases, with 11 bases of the junction left unmatched. From germline, CDR1 is SQVTM and CDR2 ANQGSEA. The CDR3 sequence is 14 residues long. The CDR3 DNA reads TGCAGCGTTACGTATCGGACAGGGAGCGCTGAAGCTTTCTTT. Its translation: CSVTYRTGSAEAFF.

The chain recombines TRBV11-3 with TRBJ2-5; possibly TRBD1 or TRBD2 for D (5 bases each). Germline V gene data show CDR1 as SGHNT and CDR2 as YENEEA. Trimming stripped 5 bases from V and 6 bases from J, with 10 bases between. This CDR3 is built from 12 residues. The CDR3 is CASSRDRQTQYF. CDR3 nucleotides: TGTGCCAGCAGCCGGGACCGGCAGACCCAGTACTTC.

The rearrangement joins TRBV11-3 to TRBJ1-3; D is unresolved. Trimming removed 8 bases from V and 8 bases from J, with 13 bases in between. The CDR3 consists of 12 residues. Per the germline V gene, CDR1 is SGHNT and CDR2 is YENEEA. As DNA, the CDR3 is TGTGCCAGCTCCAGTAACCGGGACACCATATATTTT. Amino acid sequence: CASSSNRDTIYF.

This sequence joins TRBV6-6 and TRBJ2-1; TRBD1 matches 9 bases. CDR3 length: 16 residues. The V gene's germline CDR1 is MNHNY and CDR2 SVGAGI (reference sequence). The J segment lost 3 bases and the V segment lost 2 bases, leaving 5 bases of the junction unmatched. The CDR3 nucleotides are TGTGCCAGCAGTTACCGACAGGGGGGGAGCTACAATGAGCAGTTCTTC. Translating it yields CASSYRQGGSYNEQFF.

The V and J genes are TRBV7-8 and TRBJ1-2; 12 positions agree with TRBD1. This CDR3 contains 15 residues. In germline, CDR1 is SGHVS, CDR2 FQNEAQ. With V trimmed by 4 bases and J by 4 bases, 4 bases remained unmatched. The CDR3 sequence is CASSWGQGAGYGYTF. CDR3 nucleotides: TGTGCCAGCAGCTGGGGACAGGGGGCCGGCTATGGCTACACCTTC.

The genes are TRBV4-1 and TRBJ2-3, with 7 bases matching TRBD1. Germline V CDR1 and CDR2: MGHRA, YSYEKL. The CDR3 runs 14 residues. The V segment lost 9 bases and the J segment 0 bases; nucleotides outside the gene matches: 6. The CDR3 DNA sequence: TGCGCCAGTGCGCAGGGGGTCAGCACAGATACGCAGTATTTT. Translating gives CASAQGVSTDTQYF.

This clone was detected only a few times. This sequence joins TRBV6-5 and TRBJ1-5; D is unresolved. The V and J ends lost 8 bases and 4 bases respectively, with 12 bases between them. The CDR3 consists of 13 residues. From germline, CDR1 is MNHEY and CDR2 SVGAGI. The DNA of the CDR3 is TGTGCCAGCTCAACAGCGCCGAATCAGCCCCAGCATTTT. As protein: CASSTAPNQPQHF.

The V and J genes are TRBV27 and TRBJ1-2, with D perhaps TRBD1 (6 bases). The germline V and J ends were trimmed by 6 bases and 3 bases, with 8 bases remaining between them. The CDR3 has 12 amino acids. Germline CDR1 reads MNHEY; CDR2 reads SMNVEV (reference sequence). The DNA of the CDR3 is TGTGCCAGCAGGAGGACAGACTATGGCTACACCTTC. This codes for CASRRTDYGYTF.

The chain couples TRBV7-8 to TRBJ2-2; 9 bases line up with TRBD2. The V gene's germline CDR1 is SGHVS and CDR2 FQNEAQ. Trimming cost V 1 base and J 6 bases; bases outside gene matches: 12. CDR3 length equals 18 residues. CDR3 sequence: CASSLGSGRGGRSGELFF. CDR3 in DNA: TGTGCCAGCAGCTTAGGGTCCGGGCGGGGGGGCCGGTCCGGGGAGCTGTTTTTT.

V and J are TRBV5-1 and TRBJ1-5; a weak D match, TRBD1 (5 bases). Germline-derived CDR1 and CDR2 are SGHRS and YFSETQ. The CDR3 covers 14 residues. With 0 bases removed from V and 5 bases from J, the gap between germline ends came to 9 bases. The CDR3 loop is CASSLGDRDQPQHF. CDR3 DNA sequence: TGCGCCAGCAGCTTGGGGGACCGGGATCAGCCCCAGCATTTT.

The V and J genes are TRBV27 and TRBJ2-7; D gene uncertain. The CDR3 loop spans 14 amino acids. Trimming took 0 bases from V and 2 from J, leaving 8 bases between them. Germline-derived CDR1 and CDR2 are MNHEY and SMNVEV (reference sequence). As DNA, the CDR3 is TGTGCCAGCAGTTTATCAATGGGCCCCTACGAGCAGTACTTC. It yields the protein CASSLSMGPYEQYF.

The chain recombines TRBV19 with TRBJ2-6; no reliable D call. Germline V gives CDR1 LNHDA, CDR2 SQIVND (reference sequence). Trimming took 6 bases from V and 0 from J, leaving 6 bases between them. The CDR3 consists of 14 residues. CDR3 DNA sequence: TGTGCCAGTAGCACGGGCTCTGGGGCCAACGTCCTGACTTTC. This gives the protein CASSTGSGANVLTF.